The 18 T cell receptor beta chains listed next were all sequenced from one sample in a study of T cell changes during pregnancy in multiple sclerosis (dated by TCRdb to about 2019). The method behind the library was the immunoSEQ multiplex PCR assay. Here the immuneACCESS table is served through TCRdb, limited to in-frame sequences with V and J called. Missing clones are a known gap in these copies; in checked studies unresolved V genes cover under half, and the rest lacks a known reason. For this sample there are around 40,000 clones; under 95% appear just once. Jointly, the top ten make up around 0.73% of the sample. The sample in question was CD4+ T cells from peripheral blood mononuclear cells, obtained in the third trimester of pregnancy. These receptors were taken from a female donor with multiple sclerosis, enrolled in a pregnancy study.

V and J are TRBV19 and TRBJ1-4; D is ambiguous. The CDR3 runs to 14 residues. The V end was cut by 3 bases, the J end by 4 bases, with 9 bases between. Per the germline V gene, CDR1 is LNHDA and CDR2 is SQIVND (reference sequence). The DNA of the CDR3 is TGTGCCAGTAGTATTCCGGGGAGTAATGAAAAACTGTTTTTT. It is translated as CASSIPGSNEKLFF.

The chain joins TRBV5-1 to TRBJ2-7, with 8 bases fitting TRBD1. Germline V CDR1 and CDR2: SGHRS, YFSETQ. Trimming at V came to 3 bases and at J to 6 bases, leaving 11 bases not matched to a gene. The CDR3 sequence is 15 residues long. CDR3 nucleotide sequence: TGCGCCAGCAGCTCCGGACAGGGTAAAAAACCCGAGCAGTACTTC. Amino acids: CASSSGQGKKPEQYF.

This chain links TRBV7-3 with TRBJ2-1; 7 nucleotides line up with TRBD1. Germline CDR1 reads SGHTA; CDR2 reads FQGTGA. With 1 base clipped from V and 1 base from J, the junction kept 4 bases outside the gene matches. The CDR3 runs to 16 residues. In DNA, the CDR3 is TGTGCCAGCAGCTTAATGCCGGGACAGTCCTACAATGAGCAGTTCTTC. It encodes CASSLMPGQSYNEQFF.

The chain is built from TRBV5-1 and TRBJ2-3, with D possibly TRBD2 on 6 matching bases. The CDR3 runs 16 residues. The V gene lost 3 bases and the J gene lost 0 bases, with 14 bases spanning the gap. Germline V gene lookup returns CDR1 SGHRS and CDR2 YFSETQ. In DNA, the CDR3 is TGCGCCAGCAGCTCCGGGGTAGCGGAAAGCACAGATACGCAGTATTTT. Translation: CASSSGVAESTDTQYF.

J is TRBJ2-7 and V is TRBV29-1, with 8 bases aligning to TRBD1. The CDR3 runs 15 residues. J was trimmed by 3 bases and V by 6 bases; bases with no gene match: 13. Germline-derived CDR1 and CDR2 are SQVTM and ANQGSEA. Written as DNA, the CDR3 is TGCAGCGTCTCCTTTTACAGGGGGAGTAACTACGAGCAGTACTTC. Protein: CSVSFYRGSNYEQYF.

The rearrangement joins TRBV7-2 to TRBJ1-2, with D tentatively TRBD1 (5 bases). The V end was cut by 2 bases, the J end by 4 bases, with 14 bases between. Germline V gene sequence: CDR1 SGHTA, CDR2 FQGNSA. The CDR3 consists of 15 residues. CDR3 amino acids: CASSLTAGGAYGYTF. CDR3 coding DNA: TGTGCCAGCAGCTTAACGGCGGGCGGGGCCTATGGCTACACCTTC.

This clone was counted only a few times. The rearrangement uses TRBV30 and TRBJ1-2, with 9 bases that match TRBD1. Germline trimming cut 5 bases from V and 3 bases from J; bases unmatched to any gene: 13. The CDR3 runs to 16 residues. CDR1 is GTSNPN, CDR2 SVGIG, per germline (reference sequence). The DNA of the CDR3 is TGTGCCTGGTACCGGGACAGGGCATTCGGTGACTATGGCTACACCTTC. Its translation: CAWYRDRAFGDYGYTF.

This chain links TRBV6-5 with TRBJ2-3; 10 positions match TRBD2. V shed 1 base, J shed 4 bases, and the junction held 5 bases outside the gene matches. Germline values: CDR1 MNHEY, CDR2 SVGAGI. This CDR3 is 16 amino acids long. The chain's CDR3 is CASSYLAGGGADTQYF. CDR3 sequence (DNA): TGTGCCAGCAGTTACTTAGCGGGAGGTGGTGCAGATACGCAGTATTTT.

The chain joins TRBV9 to TRBJ1-2; D not certain. Germline CDR1 reads SGDLS; CDR2 reads YYNGEE. Trimming shortened V by 3 bases and J by 2 bases, and 5 bases separated the two germline ends. The CDR3 runs 12 residues. The chain's CDR3 is CASSDGNYGYTF. CDR3 DNA: TGTGCCAGCAGCGACGGGAACTATGGCTACACCTTC.

The gene calls are TRBV30 and TRBJ2-7; TRBD1 is a possible D gene (5 bases). Trimming shortened V by 2 bases and J by 4 bases, and 12 bases separated the two germline ends. Germline CDR1 is GTSNPN and CDR2 is SVGIG (reference sequence). The CDR3 totals 13 residues. The CDR3 DNA reads TGTGCCTGGAGTTCCCAGGGATCATACGAGCAGTACTTC. Translation gives CAWSSQGSYEQYF.

The chain combines TRBV29-1 with TRBJ1-1; D uncertain. From germline, CDR1 is SQVTM and CDR2 ANQGSEA. V was trimmed by 4 bases and J by 5 bases, leaving 5 bases between them. The CDR3 sequence is 10 residues long. The CDR3 is CSVGATEAFF. In DNA, the CDR3 is TGCAGCGTTGGGGCGACTGAAGCTTTCTTT.

This chain joins TRBV5-4 and TRBJ2-5, with D perhaps matching TRBD2 (6 bases). V was cut by 2 bases and J by 5 bases, with 22 bases left in between. There are 17 residues in the CDR3. Germline lookup yields CDR1 SGHNT and CDR2 YYREEE (reference sequence). CDR3 DNA: TGTGCCAGCAGCTTATTTACTAGCCTTAGAACTCGGGAGACCCAGTACTTC. This encodes CASSLFTSLRTRETQYF.

This clone has more than one count but fewer than ten. The rearrangement links TRBV5-4 to TRBJ2-7; TRBD2 matches at 15 bases. V was pared by 5 bases and J by 8 bases, with 8 bases of the junction left unmatched. The length of the CDR3 is 15 residues. Germline CDR1 SGHNT, CDR2 YYREEE (reference sequence). The CDR3 loop reads CASSIGTSGRRQQYF. The CDR3 DNA sequence: TGTGCCAGCAGTATTGGGACTAGCGGGAGGAGACAGCAGTACTTC. Drawing the rest from reference TRBV5-4 and TRBJ2-7, the complete variable domain is ETGVTQSPTHLIKTRGQQVTLRCSSQSGHNTVSWYQQALGQGPQFIFQYYREEENGRGNFPPRFSGLQFPNYSSELNVNALELDDSALYLCASSIGTSGRRQQYFGPGTRLTVT.

The chain recombines TRBV29-1 with TRBJ1-2, with TRBD1 matching 7 bases. Per germline, CDR1 SQVTM and CDR2 ANQGSEA. This CDR3 is 11 amino acids long. Trimming removed 7 bases from V and 4 bases from J; junction bases left unmatched: 3. The CDR3 loop is CSADRLYGYTF. CDR3 DNA: TGCAGCGCGGACAGGCTCTATGGCTACACCTTC.

This clone was found once. The chain is built from TRBV30 and TRBJ1-1; D is perhaps TRBD1 (6 bases). V was shortened by 0 bases and J by 11 bases, with 10 bases between the two germline ends. CDR3 length equals 11 residues. Germline loops: CDR1 GTSNPN, CDR2 SVGIG (reference sequence). The CDR3 sequence: CAWSVNRAAFF. The CDR3 nucleotides are TGTGCCTGGAGTGTAAACAGGGCGGCTTTCTTT.

V is TRBV2 and J is TRBJ2-6; a weak D match, TRBD1 (5 bases). The CDR3 runs to 16 residues. The V and J ends lost 4 bases and 2 bases respectively, with 12 bases between them. The V gene's germline CDR1 is SNHLY and CDR2 FYNNEI. For the CDR3, the DNA is TGTGCCAGCAGTGTAGCCAGGGCCCCTGGGGCCAACGTCCTGACTTTC. Translation gives CASSVARAPGANVLTF.

The V gene is TRBV5-1, the J gene TRBJ2-1; tentative D call: TRBD1 (5 bases). Trimming left V 0 bases short and J 14 bases short, with 15 bases between. Germline values: CDR1 SGHRS, CDR2 YFSETQ. The CDR3 is 13 residues long. CDR3: CASSLGQGTKKFF. CDR3 DNA sequence: TGCGCCAGCAGCTTGGGTCAGGGAACGAAGAAGTTCTTC. Complete variable domain (other parts from reference TRBV5-1 and TRBJ2-1): KAGVTQTPRYLIKTRGQQVTLSCSPISGHRSVSWYQQTPGQGLQFLFEYFSETQRNKGNFPGRFSGRQFSNSRSEMNVSTLELGDSALYLCASSLGQGTKKFFGPGTRLTVL.

This rearrangement joins TRBV6-5 to TRBJ2-7, with 9 nucleotides matching TRBD1. V was clipped by 2 bases and J by 12 bases; unmatched bases: 8. CDR3 size: 13 residues. CDR1 is MNHEY, CDR2 SVGAGI, per germline. The CDR3 bases are TGTGCCAGCAGTTACGGTGTGGGGACAGGGCCGTACTTC. Translated: CASSYGVGTGPYF.